The 17 T cell receptor beta chains presented below share a single source sample, sequenced in a study of identifying expanded T cells in peripheral blood. Assay used: immunoSEQ multiplex PCR; TCRdb lists only in-frame clones, some missing. The sample comprises around 130,000 clones, 86% of which are singletons, and 7.5% to 8.5% rests with the top ten. Sequences were obtained from blood. The receptors here all came from a person between 18 and 75 years old in good health.

The CDR3 coding sequence is TGTGCCAGCAGTTACTCGCTAGCGGGGGGGCTTAATGAGCAGTTCTTC. Its protein is CASSYSLAGGLNEQFF. The V and J genes are TRBV6-7 and TRBJ2-1, with 12 bases that match TRBD2. TRBV6-7 is an ORF, with its function uncertain. With 0 bases clipped from V and 7 bases from J, the junction kept 4 bases outside the gene matches. CDR3 length equals 16 residues.

The rearrangement uses TRBV15 and TRBJ2-7; 9 nucleotides align to TRBD1. After removal of 0 bases from V and 1 base from J, the junction contained 7 bases not matched to a gene. The germline CDR1 and CDR2 sequences are LNHNV and YYDKDF (reference sequence). The CDR3 consists of 17 residues. CDR3 loop: CATSRDVMGQGSYEQYF. CDR3 nucleotide sequence: TGTGCCACCAGCAGAGATGTTATGGGACAGGGTTCCTACGAGCAGTACTTC.

The chain has TRBV5-1 and TRBJ2-7, with D hard to call. V lost 1 base and J 6 bases, leaving 11 bases between the germline ends. Germline-derived CDR1 and CDR2 are SGHRS and YFSETQ. CDR3 length: 13 residues. The CDR3 is CASSLLLNSEQYF. In DNA form, the CDR3 reads TGCGCCAGCAGCTTGCTTCTCAACTCCGAGCAGTACTTC.

The rearrangement uses TRBV28 and TRBJ1-2; 7 bases fit TRBD1. Germline lookup yields CDR1 MDHEN and CDR2 SYDVKM. J was trimmed by 1 base and V by 7 bases; bases with no gene match: 3. CDR3 length: 13 residues. The CDR3 spells CASTGGNNYGYTF. CDR3 DNA sequence: TGTGCCAGCACAGGGGGGAATAACTATGGCTACACCTTC.

This clone showed up just a few times. The chain is built from TRBV30 and TRBJ1-1, with 8 nucleotides matching TRBD1. V dropped 1 base and J dropped 4; count of bases not matched to a gene: 5. Germline CDR1 GTSNPN, CDR2 SVGIG (reference sequence). This CDR3 region has 14 residues. The CDR3 nucleotides read TGTGCCTGGAGTGCACAGGGGGTAGGCACTGAAGCTTTCTTT. Translating gives CAWSAQGVGTEAFF. Looking up the rest from reference TRBV30 and TRBJ1-1 gives the full variable domain: SQTIHQWPATLVQPVGSPLSLECTVEGTSNPNLYWYRQAAGRGLQLLFYSVGIGQISSEVPQNLSASRPQDRQFILSSKKLLLSDSGFYLCAWSAQGVGTEAFFGQGTRLTVV.

The chain uses TRBV18 and TRBJ2-7, with TRBD1 matching over 10 bases. Germline loops: CDR1 KGHSH, CDR2 LQKENI. CDR3 size: 14 residues. Germline trimming cut 2 bases from V and 6 bases from J; bases unmatched to any gene: 4. CDR3 sequence: CASSPGTGAPEQYF. The CDR3 DNA reads TGTGCCAGCTCACCAGGGACAGGGGCCCCCGAGCAGTACTTC.

The V gene is TRBV18, the J gene TRBJ2-3; TRBD2 matches at 8 bases. Germline V gives CDR1 KGHSH, CDR2 LQKENI. V lost 3 bases, J lost 2 bases, and 10 bases stayed unmatched. The CDR3 is 17 amino acids. The CDR3 reads CASSPYVTSGTTDTQYF. Here the CDR3 DNA reads TGTGCCAGCTCACCCTACGTAACTAGCGGAACCACAGATACGCAGTATTTT.

The chain uses TRBV29-1 and TRBJ1-1; D not resolved. Germline CDR1 and CDR2: SQVTM and ANQGSEA. The CDR3 is 12 residues long. V was clipped by 0 bases and J by 4 bases, with 6 bases between them. The CDR3 loop is CSVEDLGTEAFF. CDR3 sequence (DNA): TGCAGCGTTGAAGATCTGGGCACTGAAGCTTTCTTT.

The chain couples TRBV19 to TRBJ2-1; D gene unclear. The ends were cut back, 5 bases at V and 5 bases at J, with 13 bases in the middle. The CDR3 has 14 amino acids. The germline V gene encodes CDR1 LNHDA and CDR2 SQIVND (reference sequence). The CDR3 loop reads CASSWAGANNEQFF. For the CDR3, the DNA is TGTGCCAGTAGTTGGGCAGGAGCTAACAATGAGCAGTTCTTC.

Concerning this clone itself: The sample contains more than one DNA sequence encoding this CDR3. The chain uses TRBV7-9 and TRBJ2-2; D uncertain. Germline assignment: CDR1 SEHNR and CDR2 FQNEAQ (reference sequence). The CDR3 has 13 residues. The V end lost 3 bases, the J end lost 5 bases, and 7 bases lay between the germline ends. The CDR3 DNA follows: TGTGCCAGCAGCTTGAAGGGTACCGGGGAGCTGTTTTTT. Amino acid sequence: CASSLKGTGELFF.

This sequence joins TRBV10-2 and TRBJ1-4, with TRBD1 as a possible D gene (6 bases). There are 15 residues in the CDR3. The germline gives CDR1 WSHSY, CDR2 SAAADI. Trimming removed 6 bases from V and 6 bases from J, with 17 bases in between. The CDR3 DNA reads as TGCGCCAGCAGCGGCTTGGGGCAGGGGTATGAAAAACTGTTTTTT. Amino acids: CASSGLGQGYEKLFF.

With respect to this clone: One end of the junction does not line up with germline, which may come from a read error. The chain has TRBV7-9 and TRBJ2-7; D is uncertain. CDR3 length: 8 amino acids. CDR1 SEHNR and CDR2 FQNEAQ come from the germline V gene (reference sequence). The CDR3 region has the DNA TGTGCCAGCAGCTTAGGTTCCTTC. Amino acids: CASSLGSF.

This sequence joins TRBV6-4 and TRBJ2-1; 9 positions agree with TRBD2. The CDR3 has 14 amino acids. V dropped 4 bases and J dropped 9; count of bases not matched to a gene: 7. Per the germline V gene, CDR1 is MRHNA and CDR2 is SNTAGT. Written as DNA, the CDR3 is TGTGCCAGCAGTGTGGTTGCGGGGGGGCCTGAGCAGTTCTTC. This encodes CASSVVAGGPEQFF.

The chain couples TRBV11-2 to TRBJ1-5; D remains ambiguous. Trimming took 1 base from V and 4 from J, leaving 11 bases between them. This CDR3 contains 15 residues. CDR1 SGHAT and CDR2 FQNNGV come from the germline V gene. DNA for the CDR3: TGTGCCAGCAGCTTAGGCGGTTACGTTAATCAGCCCCAGCATTTT. Its translation: CASSLGGYVNQPQHF. The variable domain in full, with the rest retrieved from reference TRBV11-2 and TRBJ1-5, is EAGVAQSPRYKIIEKRQSVAFWCNPISGHATLYWYQQILGQGPKLLIQFQNNGVVDDSQLPKDRFSAERLKGVDSTLKIQPAKLEDSAVYLCASSLGGYVNQPQHFGDGTRLSIL.

The rearrangement joins TRBV5-1 to TRBJ1-1, with D maybe TRBD1 (6 bases). The CDR3 loop spans 15 amino acids. Germline V gene data show CDR1 as SGHRS and CDR2 as YFSETQ. Trimming removed 4 bases from V and 0 bases from J, with 13 bases in between. CDR3 amino acids: CASSVTGTMNTEAFF. The CDR3 DNA reads as TGCGCCAGCAGCGTGACCGGGACAATGAACACTGAAGCTTTCTTT.

The chain joins TRBV19 to TRBJ2-3, with 8 bases aligning to TRBD1. This CDR3 region has 14 residues. Per germline, CDR1 LNHDA and CDR2 SQIVND (reference sequence). Unmatched junction bases numbered 3, after V lost 5 bases and J lost 2 bases. CDR3 region: CASSGTGTTDTQYF. CDR3 bases: TGTGCCAGTAGTGGGACAGGAACCACAGATACGCAGTATTTT.

The CDR3 sequence is CASIASSSSYNEQFF. The DNA of the CDR3 is TGCGCCAGCATTGCTAGCAGTAGCTCCTACAATGAGCAGTTCTTC. The rearrangement joins TRBV5-1 to TRBJ2-1; possibly TRBD2 for D (5 bases). CDR1 SGHRS and CDR2 YFSETQ come from the germline V gene. V dropped 6 bases and J dropped 0 bases, with 13 bases sitting between them. This CDR3 is 15 amino acids long.